This entry concerns a single T cell receptor (beta chain). Its antigen is unknown. This sample is part of a study of CXCR3-negative and CXCR3-positive naive CD8 T cells. The CDR3 runs to 12 residues. Germline CDR1 and CDR2: SEHNR and FQNEAQ (reference sequence). Points from the study as a whole: A higher hydrophobicity marked the TRB CDR3s of CXCR3-positive naive cells versus CXCR3-negative naive cells.

cDNA libraries for TRB were generated by 5' RACE incorporating UMI labels. Using the 5' RACE reads, TCRdb records one entry per CDR3 protein without DNA. The sample totals tens of thousands of distinct CDR3 sequences. V and J are TRBV7-9 and TRBJ2-7; the D call of TRBD1 rests on TCRdb alone, since no DNA is present to check it. Sequenced material: naive CXCR3+ CD8+ T cells from blood. The subset was: CD45RO-CCR7+CD27+CD95- naive CD8+ T cells expressing CXCR3 (TNR3+). This TCR came from a human donor in good health. Some clones in this sample may be carry-over from other donors' samples. The CDR3 region is CASSTGVYEQYF.